One sample yielded the 27 T cell receptor beta chains listed below, sequenced in a study of T cell responses to AZD1222 COVID-19 vaccine. Assay used: immunoSEQ multiplex PCR; TCRdb lists only in-frame clones, some missing. Of approximately 190,000 clones in the sample, roughly nine tenths were seen once. The sample here was peripheral blood, taken 28 days after the second dose of the MenACWY control vaccine. The receptors were sampled from an adult who received the MenACWY meningococcal vaccine as a control.

The chain carries TRBV6-5 and TRBJ1-1; tentatively, D is TRBD1 (5 bases). This CDR3 comprises 13 residues. Germline CDR1 reads MNHEY; CDR2 reads SVGAGI. V lost 8 bases to trimming and J lost 2 bases, with 12 bases between them. CDR3: CASSQGRNTEAFF. In nucleotides, the CDR3 is TGTGCCAGCTCCCAGGGCAGAAACACTGAAGCTTTCTTT.

The J gene is TRBJ2-2, the V gene TRBV5-6; the D gene is possibly TRBD2 (7 bases). The CDR3 covers 17 residues. Trimming removed 4 bases at V and 1 base at J, with 17 bases between. Germline CDR1 reads SGHDT; CDR2 reads YYEEEE. The CDR3 spells CASSRGAGAMNTGELFF. Written as DNA, the CDR3 is TGTGCCAGCAGCCGGGGGGCAGGGGCGATGAACACCGGGGAGCTGTTTTTT.

This clone appeared once. The chain joins TRBV14 to TRBJ1-1; D might be TRBD1 (6 bases). Germline V gives CDR1 SGHDN, CDR2 FVKESK. This CDR3 has 15 residues. V lost 4 bases to trimming and J lost 1 base, with 13 bases between them. CDR3 nucleotides: TGTGCCAGCAGCCCTCTACAGGGAACGAACACTGAAGCTTTCTTT. Its translation: CASSPLQGTNTEAFF. Using reference TRBV14 and TRBJ1-1 for the parts outside the CDR3, the full variable domain is EAGVTQFPSHSVIEKGQTVTLRCDPISGHDNLYWYRRVMGKEIKFLLHFVKESKQDESGMPNNRFLAERTGGTYSTLKVQPAELEDSGVYFCASSPLQGTNTEAFFGQGTRLTVV.

The V call is TRBV5-1, the J call TRBJ2-3; D remains unclear. CDR1 SGHRS and CDR2 YFSETQ come from the germline V gene. Between the trimmed V and J ends, which lost 3 bases and 4 bases, there was a span of 12 bases. This CDR3 region has 14 residues. As DNA, the CDR3 is TGCGCCAGCAGCTCCTCTCCTGGTGCAGATACGCAGTATTTT. Amino acids: CASSSSPGADTQYF.

The V call is TRBV14, the J call TRBJ2-2; D is perhaps TRBD2 (5 bases). The V end was cut by 6 bases, the J end by 7 bases, with 9 bases between. From germline, CDR1 is SGHDN and CDR2 FVKESK. The CDR3 sequence is 12 residues long. CDR3 bases: TGTGCCAGCAGGTCGCGGGTCGGGGAGCTGTTTTTT. Translation gives CASRSRVGELFF.

The chain carries TRBV6-5 and TRBJ1-3; 8 bases align to TRBD1. Germline lookup yields CDR1 MNHEY and CDR2 SVGAGI. The length of the CDR3 is 14 residues. V trimming: 6 bases; J trimming: 2 bases; junction bases outside the gene matches: 3. This chain's CDR3 is CASSQDRAGNTIYF. CDR3 sequence (DNA): TGTGCCAGCAGCCAGGACAGGGCTGGAAACACCATATATTTT.

CDR3 sequence reads: CASSMVLQRTEAFF. The DNA for the CDR3 is TGTGCCAGCAGCATGGTCCTACAGCGCACTGAAGCTTTCTTT. The chain uses TRBV7-9 and TRBJ1-1; D gene ambiguous. This CDR3 spans 14 amino acids. Looked up from germline, CDR1 is SEHNR and CDR2 is FQNEAQ (reference sequence). The V end lost 5 bases, the J end lost 4 bases, and 14 bases lay between the germline ends.

The chain employs TRBV2 and TRBJ2-1; a possible D gene is TRBD2 (8 bases). CDR1 is SNHLY, CDR2 FYNNEI, per germline. The germline V and J ends were trimmed by 9 bases and 14 bases, with 17 bases remaining between them. This CDR3 has 11 residues. The CDR3: CASSTGTRKFF. The DNA for the CDR3 is TGTGCCAGTTCGACAGGGACTAGGAAGTTCTTC.

This sequence joins TRBV9 and TRBJ2-7, with 11 bases aligning to TRBD1. Germline CDR1 reads SGDLS; CDR2 reads YYNGEE. The CDR3 length is 14 residues. V shed 7 bases and J 6 bases; nucleotides not matched to a gene: 9. The CDR3 DNA sequence: TGTGCCAGCCAGCGGACAGGGGGCGCGGGCGAGCAGTACTTC. Its translation is CASQRTGGAGEQYF. Full variable domain (remainder filled in from reference TRBV9 and TRBJ2-7): DSGVTQTPKHLITATGQRVTLRCSPRSGDLSVYWYQQSLDQGLQFLIQYYNGEERAKGNILERFSAQQFPDLHSELNLSSLELGDSALYFCASQRTGGAGEQYFGPGTRLTVT.

This chain joins TRBV4-2 and TRBJ2-5; 8 bases align to TRBD2. V lost 0 bases, J lost 4 bases, and 10 bases stayed unmatched. The germline V gene encodes CDR1 LGHNA and CDR2 YNFKEQ. This CDR3 is 17 amino acids long. The DNA of the CDR3 is TGTGCCAGCAGCCAAGACGCCAGCGGGAGTAGGGGAGAGACCCAGTACTTC. This codes for CASSQDASGSRGETQYF.

This chain connects TRBV6-5 to TRBJ1-1, with D possibly matching TRBD1 (6 bases). The CDR3 is 14 residues long. Germline V gene sequence: CDR1 MNHEY, CDR2 SVGAGI. With 6 bases removed from V and 1 base from J, the gap between germline ends came to 12 bases. The CDR3 DNA sequence: TGTGCCAGCAGCAGCTGGGGGCGGAACACTGAAGCTTTCTTT. It yields the protein CASSSWGRNTEAFF.

The J gene is TRBJ2-2, the V gene TRBV9, with 12 positions matching TRBD2. The CDR3 is 15 residues long. V trimming: 3 bases; J trimming: 8 bases; junction bases outside the gene matches: 5. Germline CDR1 SGDLS, CDR2 YYNGEE. DNA for the CDR3: TGTGCCAGCAGCGGACTAGCGGGAGTCGAGGGGGAGCTGTTTTTT. Translated: CASSGLAGVEGELFF. Based on the CDR3 plus reference TRBV9 and TRBJ2-2, the full variable domain is DSGVTQTPKHLITATGQRVTLRCSPRSGDLSVYWYQQSLDQGLQFLIQYYNGEERAKGNILERFSAQQFPDLHSELNLSSLELGDSALYFCASSGLAGVEGELFFGEGSRLTVL.

Note on this clone: The same CDR3 is also encoded by other DNA sequences in this sample. The gene calls are TRBV11-2 and TRBJ1-1; D is unclear. V was trimmed by 3 bases and J by 1 base, leaving 9 bases between them. The length of the CDR3 is 14 residues. CDR1 and CDR2 from the germline V gene are SGHAT and FQNNGV. The CDR3 loop reads CASSFSGGNTEAFF. CDR3 nucleotide sequence: TGTGCCAGCAGCTTTTCTGGCGGGAACACTGAAGCTTTCTTT.

The chain carries TRBV9 and TRBJ2-1; D is undetermined. The ends were cut back, 0 bases at V and 8 bases at J, with 6 bases in the middle. Per germline, CDR1 SGDLS and CDR2 YYNGEE. CDR3 size: 12 residues. The CDR3 spells CASSVDMHEQFF. The CDR3 DNA follows: TGTGCCAGCAGCGTAGATATGCATGAGCAGTTCTTC.

This clone was observed once. This sequence joins TRBV5-1 and TRBJ1-6; 7 bases are shared with TRBD1. There are 14 residues in the CDR3. CDR1 and CDR2 (germline): SGHRS, YFSETQ. The J segment lost 9 bases and the V segment lost 5 bases, leaving 8 bases of the junction unmatched. The CDR3 sequence: CASSTGTDGSPLHF. The CDR3 DNA sequence: TGCGCCAGCAGTACCGGGACAGACGGTTCACCCCTCCACTTT.

This chain joins TRBV18 and TRBJ2-2; D gene uncertain. CDR1 and CDR2 (germline): KGHSH, LQKENI. The CDR3 contains 16 residues. The V end lost 6 bases, the J end lost 2 bases, and 16 bases lay between the germline ends. DNA of the CDR3: TGTGCCAGCTCGGCCCAGGCGACATCCAACACCGGGGAGCTGTTTTTT. Translation gives CASSAQATSNTGELFF.

The rearrangement links TRBV27 to TRBJ1-6; weak D call: TRBD1 (6 bases). The CDR3 totals 18 residues. V lost 5 bases to trimming and J lost 0 bases, with 17 bases between them. Germline V gene lookup returns CDR1 MNHEY and CDR2 SMNVEV (reference sequence). The CDR3 spells CASSSLGQPISYNSPLHF. The DNA for the CDR3 is TGTGCCAGCAGTAGTCTCGGACAGCCAATCTCCTATAATTCACCCCTCCACTTT.

DNA for the CDR3: TGTGCCAGCTCACAAAATACAGGGGGCGGCTATGGCTACACCTTC. Translated, it gives CASSQNTGGGYGYTF. This chain joins TRBV18 and TRBJ1-2, with TRBD1 identical over 9 bases. Per germline, CDR1 KGHSH and CDR2 LQKENI. The CDR3 has 15 amino acids. Unmatched junction bases numbered 7, after V lost 4 bases and J lost 4 bases.

The J gene is TRBJ2-2, the V gene TRBV10-1, with D possibly TRBD2 on 5 matching bases. This CDR3 is built from 16 residues. CDR1 is WNHNN and CDR2 is SYGVQD in the germline V gene (reference sequence). V was trimmed by 2 bases and J by 0 bases, leaving 10 bases between them. The CDR3 region is CASSELDGANTGELFF. The DNA of the CDR3 is TGCGCCAGCAGTGAGCTGGACGGGGCGAACACCGGGGAGCTGTTTTTT.

This clone was seen a single time. The V and J genes are TRBV27 and TRBJ1-2; TRBD1 aligns across 7 bases. The CDR3 is 11 amino acids. CDR1 and CDR2 (germline): MNHEY, SMNVEV (reference sequence). Trimming took 8 bases from V and 6 from J; bases not matched to a gene: 3. The CDR3 reads CASGTVNGYTF. For the CDR3, the DNA is TGTGCCAGCGGGACAGTAAATGGCTACACCTTC.

V usage is TRBV7-6 and J usage is TRBJ2-7; 15 bases are a match to TRBD2. After removal of 3 bases from V and 6 bases from J, the junction contained 6 bases not matched to a gene. The CDR3 extends over 16 amino acids. CDR1 and CDR2 from the germline V gene are SGHVS and FNYEAQ. The DNA for the CDR3 is TGTGCCAGCAGCTTCGGACTAGCGGGAGGGCCACGCGAGCAGTACTTC. Amino acid sequence: CASSFGLAGGPREQYF.

The chain couples TRBV19 to TRBJ2-7, with a tentative D call TRBD2 (5 bases). With 3 bases removed from V and 3 bases from J, the gap between germline ends came to 15 bases. CDR1 is LNHDA and CDR2 is SQIVND in the germline V gene (reference sequence). The CDR3 loop spans 15 amino acids. The DNA for the CDR3 is TGTGCCAGTAGTATGGCCGCGGAGCGGTACTACGAGCAGTACTTC. Its translation is CASSMAAERYYEQYF.

The V and J genes are TRBV7-2 and TRBJ1-2; 8 bases line up with TRBD1. The length of the CDR3 is 15 residues. V lost 2 bases to trimming and J lost 3 bases; unmatched junction nucleotides: 5. The V gene's germline CDR1 is SGHTA and CDR2 FQGNSA. CDR3 amino acids: CASSLSPGGDYGYTF. The DNA of the CDR3 is TGTGCCAGCAGCTTAAGCCCAGGGGGCGACTATGGCTACACCTTC.

J is TRBJ1-2 and V is TRBV6-1; weak D call: TRBD1 (6 bases). The germline V gene has CDR1 MNHNS and CDR2 SASEGT. The CDR3 consists of 13 residues. The V gene lost 3 bases and the J gene lost 8 bases, with 13 bases spanning the gap. The CDR3 loop reads CASSDTGRGGYTF. The CDR3 bases are TGTGCCAGCAGTGATACAGGGAGGGGCGGCTACACCTTC.

DNA for the CDR3: TGTGCCAGCAGTTTCACGGCAACTAATGAAAAACTGTTTTTT. Translating gives CASSFTATNEKLFF. The rearrangement links TRBV28 to TRBJ1-4, with D unresolved. Trimming removed 3 bases at V and 0 bases at J, with 5 bases between. The CDR3 runs to 14 residues. Germline V gene lookup returns CDR1 MDHEN and CDR2 SYDVKM.

The V gene is TRBV30, the J gene TRBJ1-1; D is ambiguous. Trimming took 4 bases from V and 4 from J, leaving 19 bases between them. The CDR3 is 15 amino acids. CDR1 is GTSNPN and CDR2 is SVGIG in the germline V gene (reference sequence). CDR3 bases: TGTGCCTGGATCAGGCCCCGGGCAGGCCCCACTGAAGCTTTCTTT. This gives the protein CAWIRPRAGPTEAFF.

This clone was counted once. V gene TRBV7-9 combines with J gene TRBJ2-5; 12 nucleotides line up with TRBD2. This CDR3 is built from 15 residues. V shed 5 bases, J shed 1 base, and the junction held 2 bases outside the gene matches. The germline V gene has CDR1 SEHNR and CDR2 FQNEAQ (reference sequence). As DNA, the CDR3 is TGTGCCAGCAGCCGACTAGCGGGAGTCCAAGAGACCCAGTACTTC. This codes for CASSRLAGVQETQYF.